The rows below give T cell receptor beta chains drawn from one sample of a study of blood T cell repertoires in COVID-19. Data came from immunoSEQ multiplex PCR; TCRdb stores just in-frame clones and leaves some out. The table has over 35,000 clones, around 90% seen once. The source material was peripheral blood. These TCRs come from a man aged 50 or older with acute or convalescent COVID-19. Each CDR3 is given with its conserved first and last residue. Each record gives: CDR3 length, V gene, J gene, clone size, D gene, CDR3 protein, CDR3 DNA. The D gene is left open where the match is weak. Clone size is stated in some rows and not others, as once, few, many or a class when expanded.

15,TRBV6-5,TRBJ2-7,NA,TRBD1,CASRMGQGETYEQYF,TGTGCCAGCAGAATGGGACAGGGGGAAACCTACGAGCAGTACTTC
15,TRBV5-1,TRBJ2-1,NA,TRBD2,CASRVAGGPYNEQFF,TGCGCCAGCAGAGTTGCGGGGGGGCCCTACAATGAGCAGTTCTTC
17,TRBV12-5,TRBJ2-2,NA,TRBD2,CASGATGLAGRWGELFF,TGTGCTAGTGGTGCCACTGGACTAGCGGGAAGGTGGGGGGAGCTGTTTTTT
14,TRBV5-1,TRBJ1-4,NA,TRBD1,CASSLDRGNEKLFF,TGCGCCAGCAGCTTGGACAGGGGGAATGAAAAACTGTTTTTT
11,TRBV27,TRBJ2-7,NA,NA,CASSSPTEQYF,TGTGCCAGCAGTTCCCCGACAGAGCAGTACTTC
15,TRBV3-1/TRBV3-2,TRBJ2-1,NA,NA,CASSQGRASYNEQFF,TGTGCCAGCAGCCAAGGGCGGGCTAGCTACAATGAGCAGTTCTTC
12,TRBV19,TRBJ2-1,once,NA,CASSQGYHEQFF,TGTGCCAGTAGTCAGGGTTATCATGAGCAGTTCTTC
15,TRBV5-1,TRBJ1-4,NA,NA,CASKDTVATNEKLFF,TGCGCCAGCAAAGACACCGTTGCAACTAATGAAAAACTGTTTTTT
15,TRBV7-2,TRBJ1-4,NA,NA,CASSPSLQTNEKLFF,TGTGCCAGCAGCCCATCCTTACAGACTAATGAAAAACTGTTTTTT
14,TRBV6-2/TRBV6-3,TRBJ2-3,NA,TRBD2,CASSPAGGSDTQYF,TGTGCCAGCAGTCCCGCGGGGGGATCAGATACGCAGTATTTT
16,TRBV7-9,TRBJ2-7,once,TRBD1,CASSLYSGTGAYEQYF,TGTGCCAGCAGCTTATACTCCGGGACAGGGGCTTACGAGCAGTACTTC
15,TRBV7-9,TRBJ2-1,NA,NA,CASSSPRDGGNEQFF,TGTGCCAGCAGCTCACCTCGGGACGGAGGGAATGAGCAGTTCTTC
15,TRBV6-6,TRBJ1-5,NA,TRBD1,CASSDDRVTRQPQHF,TGTGCCAGCAGTGACGACAGGGTGACGAGGCAGCCCCAGCATTTT
15,TRBV6-1,TRBJ1-5,NA,NA,CASSERDYSNQPQHF,TGTGCCAGCAGTGAACGGGACTATAGCAATCAGCCCCAGCATTTT
15,TRBV6-5,TRBJ2-2,NA,NA,CASRQRSGGAGELFF,TGTGCCAGCCGCCAAAGGAGCGGCGGGGCCGGGGAGCTGTTTTTT
15,TRBV19,TRBJ1-5,NA,NA,CASSILGGSLQPQHF,TGTGCCAGTAGTATCCTTGGAGGGAGTCTCCAGCCCCAGCATTTT
15,TRBV24-1,TRBJ1-2,NA,TRBD1,CATSDPGGGNYGYTF,TGTGCCACCAGTGATCCAGGGGGCGGGAACTATGGCTACACCTTC
11,TRBV30,TRBJ1-1,NA,TRBD1,CAWSPGGAGFF,TGTGCCTGGAGCCCAGGGGGCGCCGGGTTCTTT
15,TRBV2,TRBJ1-5,NA,NA,CASRRQVGSNQPQHF,TGTGCCAGCAGGCGACAGGTCGGGAGCAATCAGCCCCAGCATTTT
13,TRBV12-3/TRBV12-4,TRBJ2-5,few,NA,CASSLDTEETQYF,TGTGCCAGCAGTTTGGACACCGAAGAGACCCAGTACTTC
15,TRBV2,TRBJ1-4,NA,TRBD1,CASNRQGATNEKLFF,TGTGCCAGCAACCGTCAGGGGGCAACTAATGAAAAACTGTTTTTT
15,TRBV28,TRBJ2-3,once,NA,CASSGGGRGGDTQYF,TGTGCCAGCAGTGGGGGTGGCAGGGGAGGGGATACGCAGTATTTT
16,TRBV5-1,TRBJ1-3,NA,NA,CASSLGDTRSGNTIYF,TGCGCCAGCAGCTTGGGGGACACCCGCTCTGGAAACACCATATATTTT
16,TRBV5-1,TRBJ2-2,NA,TRBD2,CASSSASGTNTGELFF,TGCGCCAGCAGCTCCGCTAGCGGAACGAACACCGGGGAGCTGTTTTTT
15,TRBV4-1,TRBJ1-4,NA,NA,CASSQVSGINEKLFF,TGCGCCAGCAGCCAAGTCTCTGGCATTAATGAAAAACTGTTTTTT
13,TRBV2,TRBJ1-5,once,NA,CATRDTGGQPQHF,TGTGCCACACGGGACACGGGGGGACAGCCCCAGCATTTT
14,TRBV13,TRBJ1-4,NA,NA,CASSLAGGDEKLFF,TGTGCCAGCAGCTTAGCGGGGGGGGATGAAAAACTGTTTTTT
16,TRBV5-4,TRBJ1-6,NA,TRBD1,CASSWTGTFYNSPLHF,TGTGCCAGCAGCTGGACAGGGACCTTCTATAATTCACCCCTCCACTTT
16,TRBV7-2,TRBJ2-3,NA,TRBD1,CASTALQGAHTDTQYF,TGTGCCAGCACCGCACTTCAGGGGGCACATACAGATACGCAGTATTTT
15,TRBV7-3,TRBJ2-2,few,NA,CASSPGEGGREELFF,TGTGCCAGCAGCCCTGGGGAGGGGGGAAGAGAGGAGCTGTTTTTT
13,TRBV24-1,TRBJ2-7,NA,NA,CATSDAGSYEQYF,TGTGCCACCAGTGATGCGGGCTCCTACGAGCAGTACTTC
13,TRBV9,TRBJ1-1,NA,NA,CASRRPGAGVTFF,TGTGCCAGCCGGCGGCCGGGAGCTGGGGTGACTTTCTTT
14,TRBV7-3,TRBJ1-1,NA,NA,CASSLGPGDTEAFF,TGTGCCAGCAGCTTAGGCCCGGGAGATACTGAAGCTTTCTTT
14,TRBV4-1,TRBJ1-2,NA,NA,CASSQDPGINGYTF,TGCGCCAGCAGCCAAGATCCGGGGATCAATGGCTACACCTTC
15,TRBV9,TRBJ1-5,NA,NA,CASSVDGFGNQPQHF,TGTGCCAGCAGCGTAGACGGGTTCGGCAATCAGCCCCAGCATTTT
13,TRBV5-6,TRBJ1-4,once,NA,CASRRRSNEKLFF,TGTGCCAGCAGGCGCCGGTCTAATGAAAAACTGTTTTTT
15,TRBV10-3,TRBJ2-3,NA,TRBD2,CAISEWTSGRDTQYF,TGTGCCATCAGTGAGTGGACTAGCGGGAGAGATACGCAGTATTTT
13,TRBV10-3,TRBJ1-2,NA,NA,CAISAGGNYGYTF,TGTGCCATCAGTGCAGGAGGGAACTATGGCTACACCTTC
15,TRBV5-1,TRBJ2-5,NA,NA,CASSVDRRRGETQYF,TGCGCCAGCAGCGTCGACAGGAGACGAGGAGAGACCCAGTACTTC
14,TRBV11-3,TRBJ2-1,NA,TRBD1,CASSLGGQHNEQFF,TGTGCCAGCAGCTTAGGGGGACAGCACAATGAGCAGTTCTTC
15,TRBV5-1,TRBJ1-5,NA,NA,CASSLDGNLNQPQHF,TGCGCCAGCAGCTTGGACGGGAACCTCAATCAGCCCCAGCATTTT
14,TRBV11-2,TRBJ2-7,NA,TRBD2,CASSLYQGGYEQYF,TGTGCCAGCAGCTTATATCAGGGAGGGTACGAGCAGTACTTC
15,TRBV19,TRBJ2-7,NA,TRBD2,CASSKLAGASYEQYF,TGTGCCAGTAGTAAATTAGCGGGAGCATCCTACGAGCAGTACTTC
15,TRBV7-3,TRBJ1-1,NA,NA,CASSFDSISNTEAFF,TGTGCCAGCAGCTTCGACAGCATTTCGAACACTGAAGCTTTCTTT
15,TRBV6-2/TRBV6-3,TRBJ2-5,NA,TRBD1,CASSTDRVYQETQYF,TGTGCCAGCAGTACGGACAGGGTGTACCAAGAGACCCAGTACTTC